The 6 T cell receptor beta chains reported below all come from one sample, sequenced in a study of T cells in Graves' hyperthyroidism and ophthalmopathy. Amplified TCR beta CDR3 regions came from RNA transcripts. Carried out on the TCR CDR3, a first-round RT-PCR used the HTBI primer set. Via MiXCR, TCRdb re-called the multiplex PCR reads, giving one row per CDR3 protein. The sample carries under 550,000 distinct CDR3 sequences, roughly an eighth recorded once. The sample was blood. All receptors derive from a woman under 30 with Graves' hyperthyroidism.

This clonotype has a count of ten or more. The chain links TRBV30 to TRBJ2-1, with D unclear. The V gene lost 1 base and the J gene lost 2 bases, with 12 bases spanning the gap. Germline values: CDR1 GTSNPN, CDR2 SVGIG (reference sequence). CDR3 length: 15 residues. CDR3 amino acids: CAWSGKNLAYNEQFF. The DNA of the CDR3 is TGTGCCTGGAGTGGAAAAAATTTAGCCTACAATGAGCAGTTCTTC.

The chain employs TRBV10-3 and TRBJ2-7; 9 bases agree with TRBD1. Looked up from germline, CDR1 is ENHRY and CDR2 is SYGVKD. The CDR3 consists of 14 residues. Unmatched junction bases numbered 7, after V lost 6 bases and J lost 4 bases. CDR3 protein: CAIRSAGQGYEQYF. As DNA, the CDR3 is TGTGCCATCAGATCTGCGGGACAGGGATACGAGCAGTACTTC.

This clonotype was detected many times. The chain couples TRBV30 to TRBJ1-4; D gene uncertain. There are 12 residues in the CDR3. Per the germline V gene, CDR1 is GTSNPN and CDR2 is SVGIG (reference sequence). Deletions cut 3 bases from V and 8 bases from J, with 10 bases between. CDR3 DNA sequence: TGTGCCTGGAGCCCGATAGAGGAAAAACTGTTTTTT. This translates into CAWSPIEEKLFF.

This chain uses TRBV9 with TRBJ1-2; D unclear. V was pared by 3 bases and J by 9 bases, with 15 bases between. CDR3 length: 13 residues. CDR1 and CDR2 (germline): SGDLS, YYNGEE. The CDR3 nucleotides are TGTGCCAGCAGCGCCGACACCCACAAGAGCTACACCTTC. Protein product: CASSADTHKSYTF.

There are many counts of this clonotype. This chain links TRBV20-1 with TRBJ2-1; no definite D call. CDR1 is DFQATT, CDR2 SNEGSKA, per germline (reference sequence). Trimming pared 3 bases from V and 0 bases from J, leaving 9 bases between. There are 14 residues in the CDR3. CDR3 region: CSASLANSYNEQFF. CDR3 coding DNA: TGCAGTGCTAGCTTGGCCAACTCCTACAATGAGCAGTTCTTC.

The chain combines TRBV12-3 or TRBV12-4 with TRBJ2-7; D is perhaps TRBD2 (7 bases). The ends were cut back, 7 bases at V and 3 bases at J, with 13 bases in the middle. This CDR3 spans 13 amino acids. CDR3: CASKRGGGYEQYF. In DNA form, the CDR3 reads TGTGCCAGCAAGAGGGGGGGGGGCTACGAGCAGTACTTC.